The source of this T cell receptor beta chain is a study of blood T cells in healthy people across ages. Whenever a sample was processed, at least 6 million PBMCs were isolated. Primed by a sample-barcoded 5' primer and a J-beta primer mix, a second PCR proceeded for about 6 to 12 cycles. One entry per CDR3 protein, called by TCRdb with MiXCR from the 5' RACE reads. The sample yields about 680,000 distinct CDR3 sequences, around 48% seen once. Study-level findings and limits: Naive and antigen-experienced cells could not be conclusively compared, given unsorted PBMCs.

For this clonotype: The antigen remains undetermined.

Sequencing input: blood. The receptor's source is an older woman in good health.

The CDR3 region is CASSLAGGRDTQYF. The CDR3 region has the DNA TGCGCCAGCAGCTTGGCGGGAGGCCGGGATACGCAGTATTTT. The chain uses TRBV5-1 and TRBJ2-3; 7 bases line up with TRBD2. Trimming cost V 0 bases and J 6 bases; bases outside gene matches: 4. The CDR3 runs 14 residues. Germline V gene sequence: CDR1 SGHRS, CDR2 YFSETQ.